A single sample is the source of the 8 T cell receptor beta chains below, sequenced in a study of hypomethylating agent response in myelodysplastic syndrome. Clones were sequenced by immunoSEQ multiplex PCR, and TCRdb holds only the in-frame ones, with some missing. The sample gives several thousand clones, roughly 87% of which show up once; more than 13% is in the top ten. This material consisted of bone marrow, taken before or after starting hypomethylating agent treatment for myelodysplastic syndrome (not recorded which). These receptors all stem from a human donor with myelodysplastic syndrome.

This clone has only one observation. The gene calls are TRBV6-5 and TRBJ2-1; TRBD2 aligns across 7 bases. The germline V gene has CDR1 MNHEY and CDR2 SVGAGI. The J segment lost 8 bases and the V segment lost 6 bases, leaving 7 bases of the junction unmatched. CDR3 length: 13 amino acids. The CDR3 loop reads CASSRGEVHEQFF. CDR3 DNA sequence: TGTGCCAGCAGCCGGGGGGAGGTCCATGAGCAGTTCTTC.

This chain uses TRBV10-1 with TRBJ2-3; no clear D gene. The germline CDR1 and CDR2 sequences are WNHNN and SYGVQD (reference sequence). The CDR3 spans 12 residues. With 8 bases removed from V and 0 bases from J, the gap between germline ends came to 6 bases. CDR3 nucleotide sequence: TGCGCCAGCGCCGGGAGCACAGATACGCAGTATTTT. The encoded protein is CASAGSTDTQYF.

This chain joins TRBV29-1 and TRBJ2-2; 10 bases are shared with TRBD1. The CDR3 extends over 12 amino acids. Trimming cost V 6 bases and J 9 bases; bases outside gene matches: 4. The germline V gene encodes CDR1 SQVTM and CDR2 ANQGSEA. In DNA form, the CDR3 reads TGCAGCGTCACGACAGGGGGCCGGGAGCTGTTTTTT. Amino acid sequence: CSVTTGGRELFF.

This chain joins TRBV28 and TRBJ1-1; 8 nucleotides agree with TRBD1. The CDR3 is made up of 14 amino acids. Germline V gene lookup returns CDR1 MDHEN and CDR2 SYDVKM. V was pared by 11 bases and J by 0 bases, with 8 bases of the junction left unmatched. The CDR3 reads CASRTGRVNTEAFF. The DNA for the CDR3 is TGTGCCTCCCGGACAGGGAGGGTGAACACTGAAGCTTTCTTT.

The chain has TRBV10-3 and TRBJ2-1, with 7 bases lining up with TRBD1. V lost 4 bases and J lost 2; bases outside the gene matches: 8. Germline V gene sequence: CDR1 ENHRY, CDR2 SYGVKD. The CDR3 has 16 residues. CDR3 residues: CAISARDSSTYNEQFF. The DNA of the CDR3 is TGTGCCATCAGTGCGAGGGACAGTTCAACCTACAATGAGCAGTTCTTC.

The chain recombines TRBV4-3 with TRBJ1-4, with D possibly matching TRBD1 (6 bases). Trimming shortened V by 0 bases and J by 8 bases, and 13 bases separated the two germline ends. There are 15 residues in the CDR3. Germline V CDR1 and CDR2: LGHNA, YSLEER. DNA for the CDR3: TGCGCCAGCAGCCAAGATTCAGGGGTCGGGGAAAAACTGTTTTTT. Its protein is CASSQDSGVGEKLFF.

This rearrangement joins TRBV7-2 to TRBJ1-5; 8 bases fit TRBD1. There are 13 residues in the CDR3. Germline CDR1 and CDR2: SGHTA and FQGNSA. V lost 5 bases to trimming and J lost 7 bases; unmatched junction nucleotides: 4. The CDR3 region is CASSPDRGQPQHF. For the CDR3, the DNA is TGTGCCAGCAGCCCAGACAGGGGCCAGCCCCAGCATTTT.

The chain is built from TRBV18 and TRBJ2-7; D perhaps matches TRBD1 (6 bases). Trimming took off 3 bases at V and 4 bases at J, with 10 bases between the two ends. CDR1 is KGHSH, CDR2 LQKENI, per germline. CDR3 size: 13 residues. DNA of the CDR3: TGTGCCAGCTCACCTCAAACAGGGTACGAGCAGTACTTC. The encoded protein is CASSPQTGYEQYF.